The 9 T cell receptor beta chains in this list originate from one sample, sequenced in a study of OX40 agonist ivuxolimab in advanced cancers. Produced via immunoSEQ multiplex PCR; TCRdb's table is partial and in-frame only. The repertoire holds more than 20,000 clones, with 90% to 95% as singletons. The sequenced sample was CD4+ or CD8+ T cells sorted from blood, obtained in a trial of the OX40 agonist ivuxolimab. The origin of the receptors is an adult with an advanced solid tumor such as melanoma, head and neck, liver or kidney cancer.

V and J are TRBV10-2 and TRBJ1-6; D remains ambiguous. V gave up 8 bases and J gave up 5 bases, with 10 bases separating them. This CDR3 comprises 13 residues. Germline loops: CDR1 WSHSY, CDR2 SAAADI. The CDR3: CASHTIDNSPLHF. The CDR3 nucleotides read TGCGCCAGCCACACAATAGATAATTCACCCCTCCACTTT.

The chain employs TRBV5-1 and TRBJ2-1; D might be TRBD2 (7 bases). The CDR3 length is 15 residues. The V gene's germline CDR1 is SGHRS and CDR2 YFSETQ. The V end was cut by 3 bases, the J end by 7 bases, with 17 bases between. The CDR3 nucleotides read TGCGCCAGCAGCTGGTCTGGGGGGGCGGCTAATGAGCAGTTCTTC. This codes for CASSWSGGAANEQFF.

This clone showed up just once. CDR3 sequence: CASSEGGGVNYGYTF. CDR3 in DNA: TGTGCCAGCAGTGAAGGGGGAGGGGTTAACTATGGCTACACCTTC. V usage is TRBV6-1 and J usage is TRBJ1-2; maybe TRBD1 (5 bases). The germline V gene encodes CDR1 MNHNS and CDR2 SASEGT. The CDR3 is 15 amino acids. V shed 1 base and J shed 1 base, with 10 bases lying between them.

The genes are TRBV7-9 and TRBJ1-2; weak D call: TRBD1 (5 bases). Per the germline V gene, CDR1 is SEHNR and CDR2 is FQNEAQ (reference sequence). CDR3 length: 15 amino acids. Trimming shortened V by 1 base and J by 1 base, and 10 bases separated the two germline ends. The CDR3, as DNA: TGTGCCAGCAGCTTAGTCCCGGACATTAACTATGGCTACACCTTC. This encodes CASSLVPDINYGYTF.

The V and J genes are TRBV5-1 and TRBJ2-5, with 9 bases matching TRBD2. In germline, CDR1 is SGHRS, CDR2 YFSETQ. V shed 4 bases and J 4 bases; nucleotides not matched to a gene: 5. The CDR3 is made up of 14 amino acids. This CDR3 is CASSPGLAAETQYF. The DNA for the CDR3 is TGCGCCAGCAGCCCGGGACTAGCAGCAGAGACCCAGTACTTC. Based on the CDR3 plus reference TRBV5-1 and TRBJ2-5, the full variable domain is KAGVTQTPRYLIKTRGQQVTLSCSPISGHRSVSWYQQTPGQGLQFLFEYFSETQRNKGNFPGRFSGRQFSNSRSEMNVSTLELGDSALYLCASSPGLAAETQYFGPGTRLLVL.

The rearrangement joins TRBV5-5 to TRBJ2-7; maybe TRBD1 (6 bases). Germline CDR1 reads SGHKS; CDR2 reads YYEKEE (reference sequence). V gave up 4 bases and J gave up 3 bases, with 14 bases separating them. This CDR3 is 14 amino acids long. DNA for the CDR3: TGTGCCAGCAGCCCGAGGGACACTGGCTACGAGCAGTACTTC. Its translation: CASSPRDTGYEQYF.

This chain connects TRBV21-1 to TRBJ2-1. TRBV21-1 is given as a pseudogene. The CDR3 spans 16 residues. The CDR3 reads CASSKRAGSSYNEQFF. The CDR3, as DNA: TGTGCCAGCAGCAAAAGGGCAGGGAGCTCCTACAATGAGCAGTTCTTC.

The chain couples TRBV11-2 to TRBJ2-5, with TRBD1 identical over 9 bases. V lost 5 bases and J lost 4; bases outside the gene matches: 2. Germline V gives CDR1 SGHAT, CDR2 FQNNGV. The CDR3 totals 13 residues. The CDR3 DNA reads TGTGCCAGCAGCCAGGGACAGGGAGAGACCCAGTACTTC. It translates to CASSQGQGETQYF.

The chain carries TRBV2 and TRBJ1-5, with 8 bases fitting TRBD1. Germline CDR1 SNHLY, CDR2 FYNNEI. J was trimmed by 5 bases and V by 1 base; bases with no gene match: 1. CDR3 length: 14 residues. This CDR3 reads CASSEGTGHQPQHF. The CDR3 bases are TGTGCCAGCAGTGAAGGGACAGGGCATCAGCCCCAGCATTTT.